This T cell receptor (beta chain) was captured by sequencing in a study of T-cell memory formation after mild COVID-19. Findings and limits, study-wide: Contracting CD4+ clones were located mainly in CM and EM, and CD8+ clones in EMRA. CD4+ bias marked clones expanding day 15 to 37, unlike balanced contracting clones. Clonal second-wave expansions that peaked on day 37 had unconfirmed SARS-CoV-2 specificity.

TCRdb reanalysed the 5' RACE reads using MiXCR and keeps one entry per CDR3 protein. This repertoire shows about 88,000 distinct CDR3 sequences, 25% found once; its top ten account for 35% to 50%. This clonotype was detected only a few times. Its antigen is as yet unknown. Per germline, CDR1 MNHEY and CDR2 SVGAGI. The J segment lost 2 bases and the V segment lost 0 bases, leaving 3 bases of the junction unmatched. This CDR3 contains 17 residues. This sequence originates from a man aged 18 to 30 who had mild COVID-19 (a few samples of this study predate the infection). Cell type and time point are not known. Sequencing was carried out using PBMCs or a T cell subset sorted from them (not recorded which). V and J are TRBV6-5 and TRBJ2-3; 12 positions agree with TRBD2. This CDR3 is CASSYSRLAGDTDTQYF. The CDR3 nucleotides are TGTGCCAGCAGTTACTCCAGACTAGCGGGGGACACAGATACGCAGTATTTT.